This T cell receptor beta chain was observed in a study of shared T cell receptors in the human thymus. This clone was detected only a few times. CDR3 size: 17 residues. V was clipped by 0 bases and J by 6 bases, with 19 bases between them. The germline gives CDR1 SGHDT, CDR2 YYEEEE. The method was immunoSEQ multiplex PCR; TCRdb's version includes in-frame clones alone and lacks a portion of them. The sample contains about 540,000 clones, approximately 80% of which appear only once. The same sample was also studied in work on human thymus T cells. As that study records: The people who donated were healthy Finnish babies having corrective surgery for congenital heart defects. Obtained as resections during corrective heart surgery, the thymus tissue was then studied. Gene usage (both V and J) appeared biased in thymic and blood repertoires. Related research reported highly overlapping thymic repertoires among unrelated individuals.

The TCR comes from a boy younger than two with a congenital heart defect. V gene TRBV5-6 combines with J gene TRBJ2-4, with TRBD2 as a possible D gene (5 bases). Material: thymocytes. CDR3 DNA sequence: TGTGCCAGCAGCTTGGCCGAGGGTTTGGGAAGCGGAAACATTCAGTACTTC. Amino acid sequence: CASSLAEGLGSGNIQYF.